This record covers a single T cell receptor beta chain. The data derive from a study of blood T cell repertoires in COVID-19. Study at large: Material from acute and convalescent COVID-19 was sourced from the United States, Italy and Spain. Nucleic acid was either cDNA or gDNA, and it came from T cells, B-cell-depleted T cells, or PBMCs.

The data were produced by immunoSEQ multiplex PCR, yet TCRdb's version contains in-frame clones alone and is incomplete. Of about 170,000 clones in the sample, roughly 82% were seen once. V shed 6 bases and J shed 0 bases, with 13 bases lying between them. The germline CDR1 and CDR2 sequences are MGHRA and YSYEKL. The CDR3 runs to 15 residues. This chain joins TRBV4-1 and TRBJ2-3; D might be TRBD1 (6 bases). The source is a woman between 40 and 50 years old with COVID-19, enrolled during active disease. Sequencing was done on a sample of peripheral blood. CDR3 in DNA: TGCGCCAGCAGAAACAGGGTTCCTAGCACAGATACGCAGTATTTT. Its translation is CASRNRVPSTDTQYF.